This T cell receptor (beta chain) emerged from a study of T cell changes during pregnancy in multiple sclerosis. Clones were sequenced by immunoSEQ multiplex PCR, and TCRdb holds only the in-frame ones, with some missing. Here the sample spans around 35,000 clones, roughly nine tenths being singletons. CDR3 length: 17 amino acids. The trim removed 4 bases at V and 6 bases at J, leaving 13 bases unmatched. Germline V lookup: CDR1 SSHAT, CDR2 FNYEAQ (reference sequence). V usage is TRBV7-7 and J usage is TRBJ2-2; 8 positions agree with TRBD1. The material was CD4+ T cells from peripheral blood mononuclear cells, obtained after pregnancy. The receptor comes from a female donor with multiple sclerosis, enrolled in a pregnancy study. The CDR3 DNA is TGTGCCAGCAGCTCGATCCTCCGGACAGGGAAAGCCGGGGAGCTGTTTTTT. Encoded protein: CASSSILRTGKAGELFF.